The source of this T cell receptor (beta chain) is a study of cytomegalovirus exposure and HLA in healthy donors. Study summary: One earlier analysis, a look at approximately 180 million T cells, found some 100 million unique TCR beta sequences.

V shed 7 bases and J 3 bases; nucleotides not matched to a gene: 4. This CDR3 is built from 13 residues. The germline gives CDR1 MDHEN, CDR2 SYDVKM. General study points: Later work showed greater clonal expansion in HLA-associated TCR beta chains than in equally common others.

In regard to this clone: Its antigen is unidentified.

Amplification used 60 Vbeta primers and 13 Jbeta primers. Sequencing used immunoSEQ multiplex PCR; TCRdb keeps in-frame clones, though not all of them. In the table there are around 200,000 clones, approximately 80% of which are singletons. This receptor was identified in a man aged 50 or older in good health and CMV-seronegative. The gene calls are TRBV28 and TRBJ2-7, with TRBD1 matching over 9 bases. Material for sequencing was PBMCs. Written as DNA, the CDR3 is TGTGCCAGCAAACAGGGGGCGGGCTACGAGCAGTACTTC. This codes for CASKQGAGYEQYF. Drawing the rest from reference TRBV28 and TRBJ2-7, the complete variable domain is DVKVTQSSRYLVKRTGEKVFLECVQDMDHENMFWYRQDPGLGLRLIYFSYDVKMKEKGDIPEGYSVSREKKERFSLILESASTNQTSMYLCASKQGAGYEQYFGPGTRLTVT.